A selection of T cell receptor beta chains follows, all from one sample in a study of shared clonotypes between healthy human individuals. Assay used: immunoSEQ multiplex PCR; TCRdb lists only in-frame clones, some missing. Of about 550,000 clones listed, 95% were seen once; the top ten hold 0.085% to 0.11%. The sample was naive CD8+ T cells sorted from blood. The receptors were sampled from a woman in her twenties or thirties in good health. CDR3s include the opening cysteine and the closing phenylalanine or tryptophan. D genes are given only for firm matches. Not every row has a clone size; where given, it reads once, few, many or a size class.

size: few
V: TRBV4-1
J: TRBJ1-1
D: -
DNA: TGCGCCAGCAGCCAAGATGGGAGGAACACTGAAGCTTTCTTT
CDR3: CASSQDGRNTEAFF

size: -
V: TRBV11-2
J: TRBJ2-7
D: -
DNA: TGTGCCAGCAGCTTAGGGGTCGTCTACGAGCAGTACTTC
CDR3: CASSLGVVYEQYF

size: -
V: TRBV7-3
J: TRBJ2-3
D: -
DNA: TGTGCCAGCAGCTCGCGGCCCCTCCGTAATACGCAGTATTTT
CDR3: CASSSRPLRNTQYF

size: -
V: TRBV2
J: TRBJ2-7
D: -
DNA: TGTGCCAGCACCTTACACTACGAGCAGTACTTC
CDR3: CASTLHYEQYF

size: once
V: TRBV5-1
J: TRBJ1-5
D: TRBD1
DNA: TGCGCCAATCTTGACAGGGAATTCAATCAGCCCCAGCATTTT
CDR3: CANLDREFNQPQHF

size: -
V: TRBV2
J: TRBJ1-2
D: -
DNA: TGTGCCAGCAGTGTTTTAGGTGGAACCTCTAACTATGGCTACACCTTC
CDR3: CASSVLGGTSNYGYTF

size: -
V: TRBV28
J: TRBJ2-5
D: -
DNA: TGTGCCAGCAGTTTGCAGAAGATGGAGACCCAGTACTTC
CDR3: CASSLQKMETQYF

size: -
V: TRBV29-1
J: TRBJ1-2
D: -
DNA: TGCAGCGTTGACGAGGGCGACACGGACTATGGCTACACCTTC
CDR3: CSVDEGDTDYGYTF

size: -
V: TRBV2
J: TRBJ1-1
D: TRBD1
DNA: TGTGCCAGCAGTGGGGACAGGGAAATTAAGAACACTGAAGCTTTCTTT
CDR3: CASSGDREIKNTEAFF

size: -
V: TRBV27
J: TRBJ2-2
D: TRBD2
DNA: TGTGCCAGCAGTTCCGGACTAGCGGGAGGGCCGGGCGCCGGGGAGCTGTTTTTT
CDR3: CASSSGLAGGPGAGELFF

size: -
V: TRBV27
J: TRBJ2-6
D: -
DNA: TGTGCCAGCAGTTACGGCTCTGGGGCCAACGTCCTGACTTTC
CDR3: CASSYGSGANVLTF

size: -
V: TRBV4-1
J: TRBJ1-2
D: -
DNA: TGCGCCAGCAGCCCAGACCCCGGGGGGCGCGACTATGGCTACACCTTC
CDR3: CASSPDPGGRDYGYTF

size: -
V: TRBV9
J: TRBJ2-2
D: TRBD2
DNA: TGTGCCAGCAGCGAGGGCGATAGCGGGAGGGGGGAGCTGTTTTTT
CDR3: CASSEGDSGRGELFF

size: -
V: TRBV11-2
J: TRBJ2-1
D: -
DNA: TGTGCCAGCGTTAGCGGAAACTACAATGAGCAGTTCTTC
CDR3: CASVSGNYNEQFF

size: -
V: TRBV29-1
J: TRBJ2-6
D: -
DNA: TGCAGCGCCGAACAGGAGGCCAACGTCCTGACTTTC
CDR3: CSAEQEANVLTF

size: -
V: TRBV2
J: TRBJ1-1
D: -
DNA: TGTGCCAGCAGTATTGGGCGAATGAACACTGAAGCTTTCTTT
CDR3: CASSIGRMNTEAFF

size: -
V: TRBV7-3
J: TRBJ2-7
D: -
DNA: TGTGCCAGCAGCCCCGCCCCGTACCGGGACCCCGAGGGCTACGAGCAGTACTTC
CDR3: CASSPAPYRDPEGYEQYF

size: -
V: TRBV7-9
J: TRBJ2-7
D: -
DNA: TGTGCCAGCAGCTTAGAGGGGACGGCGAGCTCCTACGAGCAGTACTTC
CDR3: CASSLEGTASSYEQYF

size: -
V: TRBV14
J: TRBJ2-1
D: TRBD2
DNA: TGTGCCAGCAGCCCTAGCGGAGTCTCCTACAATGAGCAGTTCTTC
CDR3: CASSPSGVSYNEQFF

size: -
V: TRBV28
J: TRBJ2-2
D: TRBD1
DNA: TGTGCCAGCAGTTTTTTTCTTGGACAGGGGATCACCGGGGAGCTGTTTTTT
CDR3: CASSFFLGQGITGELFF

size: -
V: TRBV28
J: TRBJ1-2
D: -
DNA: TGTGCCAGCAGTTTAGTGAGTGAGTCGGGGGGCTACACCTTC
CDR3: CASSLVSESGGYTF

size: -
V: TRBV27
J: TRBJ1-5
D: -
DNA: TGTGCCAGCAGTTTTGGTCAGGGGCTAAACAATCAGCCCCAGCATTTT
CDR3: CASSFGQGLNNQPQHF

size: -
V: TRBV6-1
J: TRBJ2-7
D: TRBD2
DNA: TGTGCCAGCAGTGAGGGACTAGCGGGAGATTCCTACGAGCAGTACTTC
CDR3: CASSEGLAGDSYEQYF

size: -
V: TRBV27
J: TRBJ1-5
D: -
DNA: TGTGCCAGCAGTTTATCGATGACAGGTCGGGATCAGCCCCAGCATTTT
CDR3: CASSLSMTGRDQPQHF

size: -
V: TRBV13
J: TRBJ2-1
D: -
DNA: TGTGCCAGCAGCTTAGGGGACCTGAGCTCCTACAATGAGCAGTTCTTC
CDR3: CASSLGDLSSYNEQFF

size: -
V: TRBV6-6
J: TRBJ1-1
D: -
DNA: TGTGCCAGCAGTTATAGACAGACACCTGAAGCTTTCTTT
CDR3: CASSYRQTPEAFF

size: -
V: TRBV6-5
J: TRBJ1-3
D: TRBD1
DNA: TGTGCCAGCAGACCCGACAGGGGGACTGGAAACACCATATATTTT
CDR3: CASRPDRGTGNTIYF

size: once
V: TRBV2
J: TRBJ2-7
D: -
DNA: TGTGCCAGCAGTCGTCAGGATGACCATATTTGGAGTGAGCAGTACTTC
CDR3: CASSRQDDHIWSEQYF

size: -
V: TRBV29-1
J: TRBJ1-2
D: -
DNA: TGCAGCGTGGTTTCTGATGGCTACACCTTC
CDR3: CSVVSDGYTF

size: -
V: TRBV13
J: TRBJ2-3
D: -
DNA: TGTGCCAGCAGCTTAGCAATGCGGGATGGTACAGATACGCAGTATTTT
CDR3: CASSLAMRDGTDTQYF

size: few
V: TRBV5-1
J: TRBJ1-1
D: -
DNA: TGCGCCAGCAGATCGGACGGGCATGAAGCTTTCTTT
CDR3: CASRSDGHEAFF

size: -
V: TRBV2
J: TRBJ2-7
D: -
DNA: TGTGCCAGCAGGGAGCTCGCCTCCTACGAGCAGTACTTC
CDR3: CASRELASYEQYF

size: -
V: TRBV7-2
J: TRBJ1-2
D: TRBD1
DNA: TGTGCCAGCAGCACCGGGACAGCTAACTATGGCTACACCTTC
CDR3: CASSTGTANYGYTF

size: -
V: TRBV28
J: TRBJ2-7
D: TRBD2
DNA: TGTGCCAGCAGTTCCCTTGGGCTAGCGGGAGGAATTGTCTTC
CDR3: CASSSLGLAGGIVF

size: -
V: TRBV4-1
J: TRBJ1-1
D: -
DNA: TGCGCCAGCAGCCAAGGAGACGACAGCCTGAACACTGAAGCTTTCTTT
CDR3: CASSQGDDSLNTEAFF

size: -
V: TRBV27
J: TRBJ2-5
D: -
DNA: TGTGCCTCGAGGGGAGTCCCCGTCGTGGAAGAGACCCAGTACTTC
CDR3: CASRGVPVVEETQYF

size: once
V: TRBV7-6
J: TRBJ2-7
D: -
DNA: TGTGCCAGCAGCCGGACTGGTGGGTACGAGCAGTACTTC
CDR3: CASSRTGGYEQYF

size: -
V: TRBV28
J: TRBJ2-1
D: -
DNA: TGTGCCAGCCAACATAACTTAGCGGACCTCAATGAGCAGTTCTTC
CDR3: CASQHNLADLNEQFF

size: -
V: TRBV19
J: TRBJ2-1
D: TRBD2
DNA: TGTGCCAGTAGCTTTAGCGGGAGCTCCTACAATGAGCAGTTCTTC
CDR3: CASSFSGSSYNEQFF

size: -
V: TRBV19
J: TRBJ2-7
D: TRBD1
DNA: TGTGCCAGTACCCTCAGCCCAGGGGGTGACTACGAGCAGTACTTC
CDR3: CASTLSPGGDYEQYF

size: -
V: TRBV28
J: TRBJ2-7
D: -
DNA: TGTGCCAGCAGAATAGGAGCGGGCTCCTCCTACGAGCAGTACTTC
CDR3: CASRIGAGSSYEQYF

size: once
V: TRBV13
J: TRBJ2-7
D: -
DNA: TGTGCCAGCACCCCGGGGGACACCTACGAGCAGTACTTC
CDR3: CASTPGDTYEQYF